This T cell receptor (beta chain) was captured in a study of blood T cell repertoires in COVID-19. Concerning this clone: The identical CDR3 is also encoded by other nucleotide sequences in the sample.

Trimming stripped 6 bases from V and 3 bases from J, with 8 bases between. The CDR3 length is 11 residues. Germline V gene data show CDR1 as SQVTM and CDR2 as ANQGSEA. Repertoires were generated with immunoSEQ multiplex PCR, while TCRdb's copy carries only in-frame clones and drops some. The top ten hold under 1.2% of the sample, which has roughly 360,000 clones, roughly 77% seen once. Sequencing input: peripheral blood. This TCR was recovered from a human donor with acute or convalescent COVID-19. The donor label of this sample is uncertain. V is TRBV29-1 and J is TRBJ1-1; D is uncertain. For the CDR3, the DNA is TGCAGCGTAAAGAGGGACACTGAAGCTTTCTTT. As protein: CSVKRDTEAFF.